The rows below give T cell receptor beta chains drawn from one sample of a study of OX40 agonist ivuxolimab in advanced cancers. Produced via immunoSEQ multiplex PCR; TCRdb's table is partial and in-frame only. The data contain tens of thousands of clones, around 80% of them singletons. The sample was CD4+ or CD8+ T cells sorted from blood, taken in a trial of the OX40 agonist ivuxolimab. All receptors come from an adult with an advanced solid tumor such as melanoma, head and neck, liver or kidney cancer. Both conserved end residues are part of each CDR3. A D gene is named only where the DNA matches it firmly. Clone sizes are given selectively: once, few, many, or a class where the clone is expanded.

>TRBD1|NA|TRBJ2-5|TRBV14
CASSQNRGQETQYF
TGTGCCAGCAGCCAGAACAGGGGACAAGAGACCCAGTACTTC
>NA|NA|TRBJ1-1|TRBV6-5
CASSYSTGLGTEAFF
TGTGCCAGCAGTTACTCGACGGGCTTGGGCACTGAAGCTTTCTTT
>NA|NA|TRBJ1-3|TRBV6-5
CASSYSVKLSGNTIYF
TGTGCCAGCAGTTACTCCGTCAAACTCTCTGGAAACACCATATATTTT
>NA|NA|TRBJ1-2|TRBV5-6
CASSLEGWDYGYTF
TGTGCCAGCAGCTTGGAGGGTTGGGACTATGGCTACACCTTC
>NA|NA|TRBJ1-1|TRBV14
CASSQDFTEAFF
TGTGCCAGCAGCCAAGATTTCACTGAAGCTTTCTTT
>TRBD1|NA|TRBJ2-5|TRBV11-2
CASSLDRKGAGETQYF
TGTGCCAGCAGCTTAGATCGAAAGGGGGCGGGCGAGACCCAGTACTTC
>TRBD1|few|TRBJ1-6|TRBV6-1
CASSADPAGGMALHF
TGTGCCAGCAGTGCCGATCCGGCAGGGGGAATGGCCCTCCACTTT
>TRBD1|NA|TRBJ2-1|TRBV7-6
CASSPRDRGVTEQFF
TGTGCCAGCAGCCCTCGGGACAGGGGTGTGACTGAGCAGTTCTTC
>NA|NA|TRBJ2-2|TRBV28
CASKGAPGELFF
TGTGCCAGCAAAGGGGCCCCCGGGGAGCTGTTTTTT
>NA|NA|TRBJ2-1|TRBV9
CASSALNEQFF
TGTGCCAGCAGCGCCCTAAATGAGCAGTTCTTC
>NA|NA|TRBJ1-5|TRBV7-2
CASSLGGGAVGNQPQHF
TGTGCCAGCAGCTTGGGCGGGGGGGCGGTCGGCAATCAGCCCCAGCATTTT
>NA|NA|TRBJ1-2|TRBV5-4
CASSLQGYGYTF
TGTGCCAGCAGCTTGCAGGGGTATGGCTACACCTTC
>NA|NA|TRBJ2-1|TRBV7-9
CASSLGNSYNEQFF
TGTGCCAGCAGCTTAGGAAACTCCTACAATGAGCAGTTCTTC
>NA|NA|TRBJ2-7|TRBV28
CASSVPGDGEQYF
TGTGCCAGCAGTGTCCCCGGGGATGGGGAGCAGTACTTC
>TRBD2|NA|TRBJ2-1|TRBV28
CASSPGGRAGINEQFF
TGTGCCAGCAGTCCCGGCGGGAGAGCGGGAATAAATGAGCAGTTCTTC
>NA|NA|TRBJ2-2|TRBV7-6
CASSLGDSQGLVLFF
TGTGCCAGCAGCTTAGGGGATTCACAGGGTCTTGTGCTGTTTTTT
>NA|once|TRBJ1-3|TRBV6-1
CASSAFGGTGNTIYF
TGTGCCAGCAGTGCCTTCGGGGGGACAGGAAACACCATATATTTT
>NA|NA|TRBJ1-5|TRBV6-5
CASRLGRYNQPQHF
TGTGCCAGCCGACTCGGTAGGTACAATCAGCCCCAGCATTTT
>NA|NA|TRBJ1-1|TRBV6-5
CASSYGGMNTEAFF
TGTGCCAGCAGTTACGGGGGGATGAACACTGAAGCTTTCTTT
>NA|NA|TRBJ2-5|TRBV5-6
CASSLAAVKETQYF
TGTGCCAGCAGCTTGGCGGCAGTGAAAGAGACCCAGTACTTC
>NA|NA|TRBJ1-2|TRBV7-2
CASSLVGFSGLAYGYTF
TGTGCCAGCAGCTTAGTGGGATTCTCGGGGTTGGCTTATGGCTACACCTTC
>NA|once|TRBJ2-6|TRBV28
CASSLSVAGANVLTF
TGTGCCAGCAGTTTAAGTGTGGCTGGGGCCAACGTCCTGACTTTC
>NA|few|TRBJ2-3|TRBV5-6
CASSSPRSPRTDTQYF
TGTGCCAGCAGCTCACCCCGTTCCCCCCGCACAGATACGCAGTATTTT
>TRBD1|few|TRBJ1-2|TRBV28
CASSFRGKDYGYTF
TGTGCCAGCAGTTTCAGGGGGAAAGACTATGGCTACACCTTC
>NA|NA|TRBJ2-2|TRBV5-1
CASSLIGVNPGELFF
TGCGCCAGCAGCTTAATAGGGGTTAATCCCGGGGAGCTGTTTTTT
>TRBD2|NA|TRBJ2-2|TRBV5-6
CASIENSGSTGELFF
TGTGCCAGCATCGAAAATAGCGGGAGTACCGGGGAGCTGTTTTTT
>NA|NA|TRBJ2-2|TRBV7-6
CASAPTSLNTGELFF
TGTGCCAGCGCCCCCACAAGCCTGAACACCGGGGAGCTGTTTTTT
>NA|NA|TRBJ2-5|TRBV25-1
CASSVWNRQETQYF
TGTGCCAGCAGTGTCTGGAATCGGCAAGAGACCCAGTACTTC
>NA|few|TRBJ1-5|TRBV19
CASSREVDQPQHF
TGTGCCAGTAGTAGGGAGGTTGATCAGCCCCAGCATTTT
>TRBD1|NA|TRBJ2-5|TRBV2
CASSAQRQGVSETQYF
TGTGCCAGCAGCGCACAAAGACAGGGGGTCTCGGAGACCCAGTACTTC
>NA|NA|TRBJ2-5|TRBV11-2
CASSLRTELRETQYF
TGTGCCAGCAGCCTCAGAACGGAGCTTAGGGAGACCCAGTACTTC
>NA|NA|TRBJ2-6|TRBV25-1
CASGGFGANVLTF
TGTGCCAGCGGTGGTTTTGGGGCCAACGTCCTGACTTTC
>NA|NA|TRBJ1-1|TRBV28
CASSLWGANTEAFF
TGTGCCAGCAGTTTATGGGGCGCGAACACTGAAGCTTTCTTT
>TRBD1|NA|TRBJ1-6|TRBV2
CASVYRGNSPLHF
TGTGCCAGCGTGTACAGGGGTAATTCACCCCTCCACTTT
>NA|NA|TRBJ1-2|TRBV7-2
CASSPDRSNYGYTF
TGTGCCAGCAGCCCAGACAGGTCGAACTATGGCTACACCTTC
>TRBD2|NA|TRBJ2-5|TRBV4-3
CASSPRLADQETQYF
TGCGCCAGCAGCCCACGACTAGCGGACCAAGAGACCCAGTACTTC
>NA|NA|TRBJ2-7|TRBV7-2
CASSQGGGAYEQYF
TGTGCCAGCAGCCAAGGGGGAGGAGCCTACGAGCAGTACTTC
>TRBD1|NA|TRBJ2-7|TRBV4-1
CASSQDRGQIYEQYF
TGCGCCAGCAGCCAAGATCGGGGACAGATCTACGAGCAGTACTTC
>NA|NA|TRBJ2-6|TRBV7-2
CASRQRGGSGANVLTF
TGTGCCAGCAGGCAGAGAGGGGGATCCGGGGCCAACGTCCTGACTTTC
>NA|NA|TRBJ1-5|TRBV6-1
CASRKDNNQPQHF
TGTGCCAGCAGGAAGGACAACAATCAGCCCCAGCATTTT
>NA|NA|TRBJ2-7|TRBV11-2
CASSIRVPPYEQYF
TGTGCCAGCAGCATCAGGGTTCCCCCCTACGAGCAGTACTTC
>TRBD2|NA|TRBJ2-2|TRBV6-5
CASAASGTGELFF
TGTGCCAGCGCGGCTAGCGGGACCGGGGAGCTGTTTTTT
>NA|NA|TRBJ2-3|TRBV30
CAWTKRLVGGDTQYF
TGTGCCTGGACGAAAAGACTAGTAGGGGGAGATACGCAGTATTTT
>NA|NA|TRBJ2-2|TRBV5-1
CASSLVGGRTGELFF
TGCGCCAGCAGCTTGGTGGGGGGCCGCACCGGGGAGCTGTTTTTT
>NA|NA|TRBJ2-7|TRBV4-3
CASSAGIAGYEQYF
TGCGCCAGCAGCGCCGGGATAGCAGGGTACGAGCAGTACTTC
>NA|few|TRBJ2-3|TRBV28
CASSSLGGTDTQYF
TGTGCCAGCAGTTCCCTCGGGGGCACAGATACGCAGTATTTT